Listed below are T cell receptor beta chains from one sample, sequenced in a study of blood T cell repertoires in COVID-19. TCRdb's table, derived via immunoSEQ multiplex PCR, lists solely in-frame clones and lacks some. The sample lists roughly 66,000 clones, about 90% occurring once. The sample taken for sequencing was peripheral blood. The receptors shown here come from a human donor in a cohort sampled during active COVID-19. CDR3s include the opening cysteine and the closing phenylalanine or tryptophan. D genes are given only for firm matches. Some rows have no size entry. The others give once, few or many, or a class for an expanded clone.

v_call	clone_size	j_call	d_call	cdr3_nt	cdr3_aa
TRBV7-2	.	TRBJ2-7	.	TGTGCCAGCAGCTTGCTAGCGCTCTCCTACGAGCAGTACTTC	CASSLLALSYEQYF
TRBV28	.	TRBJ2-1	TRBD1	TGTGCCAGCAGTCCCGCCGGGACAGGGTCCTACAATGAGCAGTTCTTC	CASSPAGTGSYNEQFF
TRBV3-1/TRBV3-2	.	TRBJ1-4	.	TGTGCCAGCAGCCAAGACAGGTTGTCCCCGACGGATGAAAAACTGTTTTTT	CASSQDRLSPTDEKLFF
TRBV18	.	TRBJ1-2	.	TGTGCCAGCTCACCACCGGACAGCCAGAGGGGGGGCTACACCTTC	CASSPPDSQRGGYTF
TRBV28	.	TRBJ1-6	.	TGTGCCAGCAGGCAACCCGCAGGGCCCCTCCACTTT	CASRQPAGPLHF
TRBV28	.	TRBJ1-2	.	TGTGTTACAAGGGCGGGGGCCTATGGCTACACCTTC	CVTRAGAYGYTF
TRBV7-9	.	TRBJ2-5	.	TGTGCCAGCAGCCCGCCGGCGTCGGGGACCCAGTACTTC	CASSPPASGTQYF
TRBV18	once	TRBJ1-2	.	TGTGCCAGCTCACCATTACAAAGCGGCTATGGCTACACCTTC	CASSPLQSGYGYTF
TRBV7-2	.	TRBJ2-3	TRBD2	TGTGCCAGCAGCGACAAGGTAGCGGGAGGACCAGATACGCAGTATTTT	CASSDKVAGGPDTQYF
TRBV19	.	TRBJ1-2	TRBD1	TGTGCCAGTAGTAGAAAGGACAGGGGAATTAATGGCTACACCTTC	CASSRKDRGINGYTF
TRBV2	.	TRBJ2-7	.	TGTGCCAGCAGTGTGGGCGGGGGCCCCTACGAGCAGTACTTC	CASSVGGGPYEQYF
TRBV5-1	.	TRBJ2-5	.	TGCGCCAGCAGCTTGGCTGGGGGCGAGACCCAGTACTTC	CASSLAGGETQYF
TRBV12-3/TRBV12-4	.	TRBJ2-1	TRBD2	TGTGCCAGCAGCGAGGGACTAGATGAGCAGTTCTTC	CASSEGLDEQFF
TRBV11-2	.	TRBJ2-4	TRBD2	TGTGCCAGCAGCTCCCCTCTAGCGGGAGCCAAAAACATTCAGTACTTC	CASSSPLAGAKNIQYF
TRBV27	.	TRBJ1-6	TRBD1	TGTGCCAGCAGAACACGAACCCCGGGACAGGGGGACGATGGTTCCTATAATTCACCCCTCCACTTT	CASRTRTPGQGDDGSYNSPLHF
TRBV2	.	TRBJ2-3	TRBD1	TGTGCCAGCCGAACGGGACAGTACACAGATACGCAGTATTTT	CASRTGQYTDTQYF
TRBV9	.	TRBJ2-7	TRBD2	TGTGCCAGCAGCGCACGTTCAAGCGGGGAGAGCTCCTACGAGCAGTACTTC	CASSARSSGESSYEQYF
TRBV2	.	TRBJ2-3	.	TGTGCCAGCAGTCGGGAACTAACTACAGATACGCAGTATTTT	CASSRELTTDTQYF
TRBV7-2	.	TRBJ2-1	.	TGTGCCAGCAGCTACCCCCCGGGAAACAATGAGCAGTTCTTC	CASSYPPGNNEQFF
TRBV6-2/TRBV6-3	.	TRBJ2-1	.	TGTGCCAGCAGTTACGGATTGAGGGGGGGGATTTTAGAGCAGTTCTTC	CASSYGLRGGILEQFF
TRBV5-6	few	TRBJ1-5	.	TGTGCCAGCAGCCCATGGACAGCTAGCAATCAGCCCCAGCATTTT	CASSPWTASNQPQHF
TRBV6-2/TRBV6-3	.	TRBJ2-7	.	TGTGCCAGCAGTTACTCCGGGCGACAGTTGTACGAGCAGTACTTC	CASSYSGRQLYEQYF
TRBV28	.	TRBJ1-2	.	TGTGCCAGCAGTTCAAGAGACAGCTATGGCTACACCTTC	CASSSRDSYGYTF
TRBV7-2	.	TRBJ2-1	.	TGTGCCAGCAGCTTAGGGTCTACCATAGGGAGTGAGCAGTTCTTC	CASSLGSTIGSEQFF
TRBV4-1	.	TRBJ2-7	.	TGCGCCAGCAATCTACGGGAACGAGTCTACGAGCAGTACTTC	CASNLRERVYEQYF
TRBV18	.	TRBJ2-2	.	TGTGCCAGCTCACCGGGCGGGATAACCGGGGAGCTGTTTTTT	CASSPGGITGELFF
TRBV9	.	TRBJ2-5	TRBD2	TGTGCCAGCCGACTAGCGGGGGGTCCAAGTTGTCGGGAGACCCAGTACTTC	CASRLAGGPSCRETQYF
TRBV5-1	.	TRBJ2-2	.	TGCGCCAGCGCTGCGACTTTAACCGGGGAGCTGTTTTTT	CASAATLTGELFF
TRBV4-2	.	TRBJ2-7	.	TGTGCCAGCAGCCTAAGGACGTTGGAGGCCGAGCAGTACTTC	CASSLRTLEAEQYF
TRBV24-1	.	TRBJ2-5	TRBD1	TGTGCCACCAGTGCAGGACAGGGGGCGGAAGAGACCCAGTACTTC	CATSAGQGAEETQYF
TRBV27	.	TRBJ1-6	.	TGTGCCAGCAGTTTCTCCTCCAACTTAAATTCACCCCTCCACTTT	CASSFSSNLNSPLHF
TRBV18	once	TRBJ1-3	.	TGTGCCAGCTCACCACCGGGGCCAAACACCATATATTTT	CASSPPGPNTIYF
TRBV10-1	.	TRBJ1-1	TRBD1	TGCGCCAGCAGCTCCTCAGGGGGCGGAACTGAAGCTTTCTTT	CASSSSGGGTEAFF
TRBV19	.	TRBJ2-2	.	TGTGCCAGTGGCCAGAACACCGGGGAGCTGTTTTTT	CASGQNTGELFF
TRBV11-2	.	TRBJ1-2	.	TGTGCCAGCAGCTATGGGGGCAGAGGACCTAACTATGGCTACACCTTC	CASSYGGRGPNYGYTF
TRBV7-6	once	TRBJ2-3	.	TGTGCCAGCAGCTTATCAACAGGGTCCACAGATACGCAGTATTTT	CASSLSTGSTDTQYF
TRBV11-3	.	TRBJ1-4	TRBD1	TGTGCCAGCAGCGAAGGGACAGCAACTAATGAAAAACTGTTTTTT	CASSEGTATNEKLFF
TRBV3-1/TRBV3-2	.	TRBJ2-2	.	TGTGCCAGCAGCCAAGCAGTTAACACCGGGGAGCTGTTTTTT	CASSQAVNTGELFF
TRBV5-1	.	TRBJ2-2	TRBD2	TGCGCCAGCAGCGACACTAGCGGGAGGTCCGGGGAGCTGTTTTTT	CASSDTSGRSGELFF
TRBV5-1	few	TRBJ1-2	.	TGCGCCAGCAGCCGGATGGGGCAGGCAGACCTCTATGGCTACACCTTC	CASSRMGQADLYGYTF
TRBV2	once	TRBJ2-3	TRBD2	TGTGCCAGCAACCTAGAGGGGACTAGCGGGGGAGGTACGCAGTATTTT	CASNLEGTSGGGTQYF
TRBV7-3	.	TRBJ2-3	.	TGTGCCAGCAGCTTAGATCCTAACACAGATACGCAGTATTTT	CASSLDPNTDTQYF
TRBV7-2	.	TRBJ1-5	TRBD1	TGTGCCAGCAGCTCGCTTAACAGGGGCAGTCAGCCCCAGCATTTT	CASSSLNRGSQPQHF
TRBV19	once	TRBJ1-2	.	TGTGCCAGTAGTATAAAAGCAGGACTCCATGGCTACACCTTC	CASSIKAGLHGYTF
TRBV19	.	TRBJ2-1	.	TGTGCCAGTACGAAGACCACTAACCCTCCCTACAATGAGCAGTTCTTC	CASTKTTNPPYNEQFF
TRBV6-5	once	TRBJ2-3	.	TGTGCCAGCAGTTACGTCGGGGGAAACACAGATACGCAGTATTTT	CASSYVGGNTDTQYF
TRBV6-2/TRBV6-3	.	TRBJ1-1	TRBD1	TGTGCCAGCAGTAACCTACAGGGGGCCAACACTGAAGCTTTCTTT	CASSNLQGANTEAFF
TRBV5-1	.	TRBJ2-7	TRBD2	TGCGCCAGCAGCCCGCTAGCGGCGACCTACGAGCAGTACTTC	CASSPLAATYEQYF
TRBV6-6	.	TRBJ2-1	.	TGTGCCAGCAGCGTCCCGGGGCAGTTCTTC	CASSVPGQFF
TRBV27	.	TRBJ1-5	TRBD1	TGTGCCAGCAGTTTTGGGACAGGGGGGCAGCCCCAGCATTTT	CASSFGTGGQPQHF
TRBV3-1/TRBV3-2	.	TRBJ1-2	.	TGTGCCAGCAGCCAAGGGACCTCGGGGGATAATGGCTACACCTTC	CASSQGTSGDNGYTF
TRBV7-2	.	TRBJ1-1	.	TGTGCCAGCAGCTCGACAGGACTTGAAGCTTTCTTT	CASSSTGLEAFF
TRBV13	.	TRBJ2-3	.	TGTGCCAGCAGCTATTCTTCCGATACGCAGTATTTT	CASSYSSDTQYF
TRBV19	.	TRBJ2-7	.	TGTGCCAGTAGTACCAGGGGCGAGCAGTACTTC	CASSTRGEQYF